A single sample gave rise to the 10 T cell receptor beta chains below, sequenced in a study of beta chain features in type 1 diabetes. The authors reverse transcribed all of the isolated RNA, so sequencing captured expressed TCRB transcripts. Produced via immunoSEQ multiplex PCR; TCRdb's table is partial and in-frame only. Of just over 600,000 clones in the sample, 15% are singletons; the top ten hold about 0.097%. Material: naive CD4+ T cells from blood. These receptors were obtained from a man aged 18 to 35 in good health.

J is TRBJ1-1 and V is TRBV27; D uncertain. The CDR3 covers 12 residues. Trimming pared 0 bases from V and 5 bases from J, leaving 4 bases between. Germline CDR1 is MNHEY and CDR2 is SMNVEV (reference sequence). In DNA, the CDR3 is TGTGCCAGCAGTTTATCAGGGACTGAAGCTTTCTTT. Its translation: CASSLSGTEAFF.

CDR3 loop: CASSFRGQAKNIQYF. The CDR3, as DNA: TGTGCCAGCAGTTTCAGGGGGCAAGCCAAAAACATTCAGTACTTC. This chain links TRBV7-9 with TRBJ2-4; 8 nucleotides line up with TRBD1. The ends lost 6 bases at V and 0 bases at J; junction bases unmatched: 4. Germline CDR1 is SEHNR and CDR2 is FQNEAQ (reference sequence). The CDR3 is made up of 15 amino acids. Full variable domain (remainder filled in from reference TRBV7-9 and TRBJ2-4): DTGVSQNPRHKITKRGQNVTFRCDPISEHNRLYWYRQTLGQGPEFLTYFQNEAQLEKSRLLSDRFSAERPKGSFSTLEIQRTEQGDSAMYLCASSFRGQAKNIQYFGAGTRLSVL.

This clone was counted only a few times. J is TRBJ2-7 and V is TRBV4-2; TRBD1 aligns across 10 bases. The CDR3 is 14 residues long. The J segment lost 6 bases and the V segment lost 7 bases, leaving 9 bases of the junction unmatched. Per the germline V gene, CDR1 is LGHNA and CDR2 is YNFKEQ. CDR3 sequence (DNA): TGTGCCAGCACGTCCGGGACAGGGGCCGGCGAGCAGTACTTC. As protein: CASTSGTGAGEQYF.

This clone has a handful of counts. Mismatch with germline at one junction end may stem from a read error. The CDR3 DNA sequence: TGTGCCAGCAGTCCATACACTGGGGAGCTGTTTTTT. Protein product: CASSPYTGELFF. The chain has TRBV7-3 and TRBJ2-2; D gene unclear. CDR1 is SGHTA and CDR2 is FQGTGA in the germline V gene. The CDR3 contains 12 residues.

The V gene is TRBV5-1, the J gene TRBJ1-3; 7 bases are shared with TRBD1. This CDR3 is 17 amino acids long. V lost 0 bases and J lost 2; bases outside the gene matches: 8. CDR1 and CDR2 from the germline V gene are SGHRS and YFSETQ. CDR3 protein: CASSLGLDRVAGNTIYF. The DNA of the CDR3 is TGCGCCAGCAGCTTGGGTCTCGACAGGGTTGCTGGAAACACCATATATTTT.

This chain uses TRBV15 with TRBJ2-5; the D is unclear. This CDR3 contains 15 residues. Germline V gives CDR1 LNHNV, CDR2 YYDKDF (reference sequence). V was clipped by 0 bases and J by 3 bases, with 11 bases between them. The CDR3: CATSRDRRPEETQYF. The CDR3, as DNA: TGTGCCACCAGCAGAGATAGGAGACCTGAAGAGACCCAGTACTTC.

A word on this clone: Other DNA sequences in the same sample also yield this CDR3. This sequence joins TRBV6-5 and TRBJ1-2, with a weak D call TRBD1 (5 bases). V was trimmed by 2 bases and J by 1 base, leaving 8 bases between them. The length of the CDR3 is 14 residues. Germline CDR1 reads MNHEY; CDR2 reads SVGAGI. This chain's CDR3 is CASSYGGNNYGYTF. DNA for the CDR3: TGTGCCAGCAGTTACGGGGGGAATAACTATGGCTACACCTTC.

This clone was recorded a few times. V gene TRBV7-2 combines with J gene TRBJ2-7; 12 nucleotides match TRBD2. The CDR3 has 17 residues. With V trimmed by 4 bases and J by 7 bases, 14 bases remained unmatched. The germline CDR1 and CDR2 sequences are SGHTA and FQGNSA. CDR3 nucleotides: TGTGCCAGCAGCTCACAACTAGCGGGAGGAAACCGGGGGGAGCAGTACTTC. It translates to CASSSQLAGGNRGEQYF. The whole variable domain, filled in from reference TRBV7-2 and TRBJ2-7, reads GAGVSQSPSNKVTEKGKDVELRCDPISGHTALYWYRQSLGQGLEFLIYFQGNSAPDKSGLPSDRFSAERTGGSVSTLTIQRTQQEDSAVYLCASSSQLAGGNRGEQYFGPGTRLTVT.

The chain is built from TRBV7-9 and TRBJ1-1; D is ambiguous. Germline CDR1 SEHNR, CDR2 FQNEAQ (reference sequence). Between the trimmed V and J ends, which lost 5 bases and 1 base, there was a span of 8 bases. The length of the CDR3 is 13 residues. CDR3: CASSATANTEAFF. The DNA of the CDR3 is TGTGCCAGCAGCGCCACAGCGAACACTGAAGCTTTCTTT. Combining the CDR3 with reference TRBV7-9 and TRBJ1-1 gives the whole variable domain DTGVSQNPRHKITKRGQNVTFRCDPISEHNRLYWYRQTLGQGPEFLTYFQNEAQLEKSRLLSDRFSAERPKGSFSTLEIQRTEQGDSAMYLCASSATANTEAFFGQGTRLTVV.

A few counts support this clone. V gene TRBV11-1 combines with J gene TRBJ1-1, with D unclear. Germline lookup yields CDR1 SGHAT and CDR2 FQDESV (reference sequence). The CDR3 has 11 residues. Trimming stripped 2 bases from V and 6 bases from J, with 4 bases between. This chain's CDR3 is CASSLKSEAFF. The CDR3, as DNA: TGTGCCAGCAGCTTAAAATCTGAAGCTTTCTTT.